This T cell receptor beta chain appears in the sequencing data of a study of T cell repertoires in cytomegalovirus infection (dated by TCRdb to between 2018 and 2021). Looking at the study overall: The HLA type of each donor mattered for the analysis, because public TCR beta signatures pointed to carriage of CMV infection along with the matching HLA type. General study outcomes and caveats: In both this cohort and an independent cohort of a few hundred donors, the cumulative frequency of public TCR beta family members distinguished carriers of CMV infection plus the relevant HLA type. The ex vivo response was dominated by HLA-C-restricted CMV-specific TCR beta clonotypes, which also provided the single most frequent clonotype in two of eight donors.

Instrument used: Illumina HiSeq 1500. TCRdb redid the processing of the public reads, applying fastp at Q25 and MiXCR, and retained in-frame beta chains. Every CDR3 protein is listed once, alongside the most common genes and DNA of its rows. For this sample there are 510,000 or so distinct CDR3 sequences; roughly 29% appear just once. The ten largest make up approximately 13% of the sample. In the germline V gene (reference sequence), CDR1 corresponds to DFQATT and CDR2 to SNEGSKA. V and J are trimmed by 8 bases and 9 bases, and the gene matches miss 11 bases of the junction. Measured from the cysteine to the phenylalanine, the CDR3 is 13 residues long. Of the read, only the CDR3 DNA is kept; its 39 bases are in frame from base 1. This clonotype was observed a handful of times. The antigen it recognizes is unknown. No quality values exist for individual bases; no much larger clone is one base distant.

The chain couples TRBV20-1 to TRBJ2-1, with 9 bases aligning to TRBD2. The sequencing input was PBMCs. This TCR came from a human donor in good health (CMV status not recorded). Some clones in this sample may be carry-over from other donors' samples. This receptor carries the CDR3 CSIRLAVYGEQFF. The nucleotide sequence reads as follows: TGCAGTATCCGACTAGCGGTCTACGGTGAGCAGTTCTTC.